These 11 T cell receptor beta chains were all obtained from the same sample, sequenced in a study of cytomegalovirus exposure and HLA in healthy donors. The PCR ran on 60 Vbeta and 13 Jbeta primers. The repertoire was sequenced with immunoSEQ multiplex PCR; TCRdb's copy has only in-frame clones and lacks some. The sample gives roughly 120,000 clones, roughly 86% of which show up once; around 2% is in the top ten. What was sequenced was PBMCs. The receptor source for this set is a man aged 35 to 55 in good health and CMV-seronegative.

The chain carries TRBV5-1 and TRBJ1-2; 8 bases are shared with TRBD1. Germline V CDR1 and CDR2: SGHRS, YFSETQ. The CDR3 totals 15 residues. With 0 bases clipped from V and 3 bases from J, the junction kept 4 bases outside the gene matches. CDR3 DNA: TGCGCCAGCAGCTTGGGTGGACAGGGAGACTATGGCTACACCTTC. Protein sequence: CASSLGGQGDYGYTF.

This clone has just one count. The chain recombines TRBV5-1 with TRBJ1-2, with 11 bases lining up with TRBD1. Unmatched junction bases numbered 12, after V lost 4 bases and J lost 4 bases. Germline V gene sequence: CDR1 SGHRS, CDR2 YFSETQ. This CDR3 comprises 17 residues. In DNA form, the CDR3 reads TGCGCCAGCAGCAAGGCCGGGACAGGGGGAGAGATCTATGGCTACACCTTC. Protein product: CASSKAGTGGEIYGYTF. The variable domain in full, with the rest retrieved from reference TRBV5-1 and TRBJ1-2, is KAGVTQTPRYLIKTRGQQVTLSCSPISGHRSVSWYQQTPGQGLQFLFEYFSETQRNKGNFPGRFSGRQFSNSRSEMNVSTLELGDSALYLCASSKAGTGGEIYGYTFGSGTRLTVV.

The chain couples TRBV2 to TRBJ1-1; possible D gene TRBD1, 5 bases. The CDR3 extends over 11 amino acids. Deletions cut 8 bases from V and 1 base from J, with 5 bases between. Per the germline V gene, CDR1 is SNHLY and CDR2 is FYNNEI. The CDR3 DNA is TGTGCCAGCCAGGGGAACACTGAAGCTTTCTTT. Amino acids: CASQGNTEAFF.

The chain couples TRBV6-5 to TRBJ2-7, with unresolved D. Germline values: CDR1 MNHEY, CDR2 SVGAGI. Between the trimmed V and J ends, which lost 0 bases and 3 bases, there was a span of 12 bases. The CDR3 is 15 residues long. The CDR3 protein is CASSYSAAGGYEQYF. Written as DNA, the CDR3 is TGTGCCAGCAGTTACTCCGCAGCCGGCGGCTACGAGCAGTACTTC.

This clone appeared a single time. The chain employs TRBV29-1 and TRBJ2-3; no firm D call. This CDR3 has 13 amino acids. The V end was cut by 4 bases, the J end by 2 bases, with 10 bases between. Germline assignment: CDR1 SQVTM and CDR2 ANQGSEA. This CDR3 is CSVGPGSTDTQYF. The CDR3 DNA reads as TGCAGCGTTGGCCCAGGATCCACAGATACGCAGTATTTT.

This clone was seen a single time. This chain connects TRBV6-6 to TRBJ1-4; no clear D. Germline values: CDR1 MNHNY, CDR2 SVGAGI (reference sequence). The length of the CDR3 is 15 residues. V was clipped by 2 bases and J by 0 bases, with 7 bases between them. CDR3 region: CASSYGQATNEKLFF. The CDR3 nucleotides read TGTGCCAGCAGTTACGGGCAGGCAACTAATGAAAAACTGTTTTTT.

This CDR3 is CASSFTGLNTEAFF. The CDR3 coding sequence is TGTGCCAGCAGCTTTACAGGGTTGAACACTGAAGCTTTCTTT. This rearrangement joins TRBV5-4 to TRBJ1-1; maybe TRBD1 (6 bases). V was cut by 2 bases and J by 0 bases, with 8 bases left in between. The CDR3 contains 14 residues. Germline assignment: CDR1 SGHNT and CDR2 YYREEE (reference sequence). The whole variable domain, filled in from reference TRBV5-4 and TRBJ1-1, reads ETGVTQSPTHLIKTRGQQVTLRCSSQSGHNTVSWYQQALGQGPQFIFQYYREEENGRGNFPPRFSGLQFPNYSSELNVNALELDDSALYLCASSFTGLNTEAFFGQGTRLTVV.

This clone was picked up one time. This chain uses TRBV29-1 with TRBJ2-1, with D tentatively TRBD1 (5 bases). CDR3 size: 11 residues. The V and J ends lost 5 bases and 11 bases respectively, with 13 bases between them. Looked up from germline, CDR1 is SQVTM and CDR2 is ANQGSEA. Here the CDR3 DNA reads TGCAGCGTTCTAGTGAGGACAAAGCAGTTCTTC. It codes for CSVLVRTKQFF.

V is TRBV5-6 and J is TRBJ2-7; D unclear. The V gene lost 4 bases and the J gene lost 0 bases, with 11 bases spanning the gap. Looked up from germline, CDR1 is SGHDT and CDR2 is YYEEEE. The CDR3 consists of 14 residues. The chain's CDR3 is CASSLALSSYEQYF. The CDR3 nucleotides read TGTGCCAGCAGCCTGGCCCTAAGCTCCTACGAGCAGTACTTC. The full variable domain, its missing parts supplied by reference TRBV5-6 and TRBJ2-7, is DAGVTQSPTHLIKTRGQQVTLRCSPKSGHDTVSWYQQALGQGPQFIFQYYEEEERQRGNFPDRFSGHQFPNYSSELNVNALLLGDSALYLCASSLALSSYEQYFGPGTRLTVT.

The rearrangement links TRBV28 to TRBJ1-1, with a possible D match to TRBD1 (6 bases). The CDR3 is made up of 14 amino acids. Trimming cost V 8 bases and J 2 bases, with 15 bases left between them. CDR1 is MDHEN, CDR2 SYDVKM, per germline. CDR3 DNA: TGTGCCAGCGGGGAGGGCAGGGGAAACACTGAAGCTTTCTTT. This gives the protein CASGEGRGNTEAFF.

V gene TRBV6-5 combines with J gene TRBJ2-1; TRBD1 agrees at 7 bases. Per the germline V gene, CDR1 is MNHEY and CDR2 is SVGAGI. The V and J ends lost 7 bases and 7 bases, in that order; junction bases with no gene match: 13. CDR3 length equals 15 residues. The CDR3, as DNA: TGTGCCAGCACCCTAAGGGGGCAGGGTACAAATGAGCAGTTCTTC. This sequence encodes CASTLRGQGTNEQFF.